This entry is about one T cell receptor beta chain. Sequencing used immunoSEQ multiplex PCR; TCRdb keeps in-frame clones, though not all of them. The sample carries approximately 33,000 clones, about 91% recorded once. This sample stems from a study of T cell changes during pregnancy in multiple sclerosis. Germline-derived CDR1 and CDR2 are SQVTM and ANQGSEA. This CDR3 is built from 16 residues. V shed 7 bases, J shed 4 bases, and the junction held 13 bases outside the gene matches. The TCR comes from a female donor in good health, enrolled as a control in a pregnancy study. The chain has TRBV29-1 and TRBJ2-5, with TRBD2 identical over 12 bases. The specimen was CD4+ T cells from peripheral blood mononuclear cells, collected in the first trimester of pregnancy. CDR3: CSASGLAGQSGETQYF. DNA of the CDR3: TGCAGCGCGAGCGGACTAGCGGGGCAATCGGGAGAGACCCAGTACTTC.